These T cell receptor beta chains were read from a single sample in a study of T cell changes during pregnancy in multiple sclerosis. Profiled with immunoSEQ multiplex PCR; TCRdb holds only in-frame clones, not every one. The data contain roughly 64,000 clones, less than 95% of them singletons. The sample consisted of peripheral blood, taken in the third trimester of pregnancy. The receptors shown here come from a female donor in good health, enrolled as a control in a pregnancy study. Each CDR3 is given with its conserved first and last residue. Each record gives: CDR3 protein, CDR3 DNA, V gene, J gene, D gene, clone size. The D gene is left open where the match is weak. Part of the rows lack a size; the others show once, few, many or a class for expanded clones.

CDR3aa: CATSPPGNTEAFF; CDR3nt: TGTGCCACCTCCCCCCCCGGTAACACTGAAGCTTTCTTT; v_gene: TRBV9; j_gene: TRBJ1-1; d_gene: -; abundance: -
CDR3aa: CASSESDTEAFF; CDR3nt: TGTGCCAGCAGTGAATCCGACACTGAAGCTTTCTTT; v_gene: TRBV2; j_gene: TRBJ1-1; d_gene: -; abundance: -
CDR3aa: CASSQVPPGTGERNEQFF; CDR3nt: TGTGCCAGCAGCCAAGTCCCCCCTGGGACAGGGGAAAGGAATGAGCAGTTCTTC; v_gene: TRBV4-2; j_gene: TRBJ2-1; d_gene: TRBD1; abundance: once
CDR3aa: CASSIGAGGTDTQYF; CDR3nt: TGTGCCAGTAGTATAGGGGCAGGGGGCACAGATACGCAGTATTTT; v_gene: TRBV19; j_gene: TRBJ2-3; d_gene: -; abundance: -
CDR3aa: CASSPGQGYYEQYF; CDR3nt: TGTGCCAGCTCGCCGGGACAGGGCTACTACGAGCAGTACTTC; v_gene: TRBV18; j_gene: TRBJ2-7; d_gene: TRBD1; abundance: -
CDR3aa: CASHAGNNQPQHF; CDR3nt: TGTGCCAGCCACGCAGGTAACAATCAGCCCCAGCATTTT; v_gene: TRBV27; j_gene: TRBJ1-5; d_gene: -; abundance: -
CDR3aa: CASSLPLGQGRDYGYTF; CDR3nt: TGTGCCAGCAGCTTGCCTCTTGGACAGGGGAGGGACTATGGCTACACCTTC; v_gene: TRBV5-4; j_gene: TRBJ1-2; d_gene: TRBD1; abundance: -
CDR3aa: CAIRRGPF; CDR3nt: TGTGCCATCAGGAGGGGGCCCTTT; v_gene: TRBV10-3; j_gene: TRBJ1-1; d_gene: TRBD1; abundance: -
CDR3aa: CASRVAGLSYNEQFF; CDR3nt: TGCGCCAGCAGGGTAGCGGGACTCTCCTACAATGAGCAGTTCTTC; v_gene: TRBV5-1; j_gene: TRBJ2-1; d_gene: TRBD2; abundance: few
CDR3aa: CAWCAQPGNTIYF; CDR3nt: TGTGCCTGGTGCGCCCAACCTGGAAACACCATATATTTT; v_gene: TRBV30; j_gene: TRBJ1-3; d_gene: -; abundance: -
CDR3aa: CASSLLSPRFSASAEAFF; CDR3nt: TGTGCCAGCAGTTTATTATCCCCTCGGTTTTCAGCGAGCGCTGAAGCTTTCTTT; v_gene: TRBV28; j_gene: TRBJ1-1; d_gene: -; abundance: -
CDR3aa: CATSRARGGAEAFF; CDR3nt: TGTGCCACCAGCAGAGCGCGAGGAGGGGCTGAAGCTTTCTTT; v_gene: TRBV15; j_gene: TRBJ1-1; d_gene: -; abundance: -
CDR3aa: CASSKLAGVGNEQFF; CDR3nt: TGCGCCAGCAGCAAACTAGCGGGAGTTGGAAATGAGCAGTTCTTC; v_gene: TRBV4-1; j_gene: TRBJ2-1; d_gene: TRBD2; abundance: -